This T cell receptor (beta chain) was sequenced in a study of T-cell memory formation after mild COVID-19 (dated by TCRdb to the early 2020s). For the wider study: TCR sequence clusters from the two donors were found to be largely donor specific. Two young, previously healthy adult volunteers, one female and one male, were included in the cohort. Longitudinal TCRalpha and TCRbeta repertoire sequencing tracked T-cell clones expanding and contracting after mild COVID-19 in a couple of donors. What the study reported, not specific to this receptor: The study included only a couple of mild cases, and larger cohorts that include severe cases with pre-infection samples were judged to be necessary. Clones that contracted from day 15 to 85 showed balanced CD4/CD8 phenotypes, whereas a second wave of clones that expanded from day 15 to 37 leaned towards CD4+. Some responding clones were detected in pre-infection memory, suggesting pre-existing cross-reactive memory T cells joined the SARS-CoV-2 response. SARS-CoV-2 specificity was not confirmed for the second-wave clones peaking on day 37. Contracting CD4+ clones were found mainly in CM and EM memory subsets, while CD8+ clones were enriched in EMRA.

Ficoll-Paque density gradient centrifugation was used to isolate PBMCs. This clonotype has a handful of counts. No antigen is known for it. No much larger clone exists at a distance of one base, and base qualities are not known. The sample was run on an Illumina NovaSeq 6000. TCRalpha and TCRbeta cDNA libraries were constructed by 5'RACE with constant-segment primers, with sample barcodes and unique molecular identifiers being introduced. Trizol reagent was used to extract RNA from every sample. The libraries were amplified in two PCR steps, and the second step added a second sample barcode and Illumina TruSeq adapters. The libraries were sequenced on an Illumina NovaSeq using 2 x 150 bp paired-end reads. The authors' pipeline ran thus. With migec v1.2.7, reads were demultiplexed and then collapsed into UMI-guided consensus sequences. Using mixcr v2.1.11, the UMI consensuses were aligned to TRA and TRB V and J templates and assembled into clonotypes. A clonotype was counted as expanded or contracted only when both edgeR and NoisET called the clonotype significant, with the noise models trained on biological replicates. For edgeR calls, the thresholds were a false discovery rate-adjusted p below 0.01 and a log2 fold-change of 1. As an exploratory analysis of dynamics, max-normalized trajectories of the 1000 most abundant clonotypes were examined by PCA with hierarchical clustering. The CD4 or CD8 phenotype of responding clones was assigned using the separately sequenced CD4+ and CD8+ repertoires. TCRdb reanalyzed the raw reads on its own, using fastp at Q25 for trimming and MiXCR for clone calling, and kept in-frame beta chains. Every CDR3 protein is listed once, alongside the most common genes and DNA of its rows. The V and J calls follow TCRdb's processing rather than the paper's. The sample table lists 100,000 to 120,000 distinct CDR3 sequences, about a fifth of them with a count of one. The ten largest account for approximately 40% of the sample.

The CDR3 runs 12 residues from the cysteine to the phenylalanine. Only the CDR3 portion is preserved as DNA: 36 bases, with reading frame beginning at the first base. Via the germline V gene (reference sequence), CDR1 is MNHNY and CDR2 SVGAGI. Cut back by 6 bases and 6 bases, the V and J ends lie 8 bases apart. This TCR was sampled from a man younger than 35 who had mild COVID-19 (a few samples of this study predate the infection). The sample titles of this study are shuffled in the database, so cell type and time point are left out; the donor was told from shared clones. The sequenced material came from PBMCs or a T cell subset sorted from them (not recorded which). This sequence uses TRBV6-6 and TRBJ2-2, with an unclear D gene assignment. The CDR3 here reads CASRDVPGELFF. The nucleotides read TGTGCCAGCAGGGATGTTCCCGGGGAGCTGTTTTTT.